A selection of T cell receptor beta chains follows, all from one sample in a study of naive and memory T cell subsets. One entry per CDR3 protein results from TCRdb running MiXCR on the UMI-ligation and nested PCR reads. The sample shows around 83,000 distinct CDR3 sequences, roughly 10% of them seen only once. Sequencing was carried out using naive CD4+ T cells from blood. The receptors stem from a human donor in good health. The CDR3 runs from the conserved cysteine through the conserved F or W. A D gene is named only where the DNA matches it firmly. Clone sizes are given selectively: once, few, many, or a class where the clone is expanded.

clone_size	v_call	j_call	d_call	cdr3_nt	cdr3_aa
few	TRBV7-9	TRBJ1-1	.	TGTGCCAGCAGCTTAGGGGGCCAGCGGGTGGGAAACACTGAAGCTTTCTTT	CASSLGGQRVGNTEAFF
.	TRBV12-3/TRBV12-4	TRBJ2-1	TRBD2	TGTGCCAGCAGCCCGGGGGGTTACAATGAGCAGTTCTTC	CASSPGGYNEQFF
.	TRBV6-5	TRBJ2-3	.	TGTGCCGTCCAGGGGAGCGCAGATACGCAGTATTTT	CAVQGSADTQYF
few	TRBV6-2/TRBV6-3	TRBJ2-7	.	TGTGCCAGCAGTTACTATGTCGGGAGCCCCTACGAGCAGTACTTC	CASSYYVGSPYEQYF
.	TRBV7-3	TRBJ1-1	.	TGTGCCAGCAGCTATACAGCTAACACTGAAGCTTTCTTT	CASSYTANTEAFF
.	TRBV7-3	TRBJ1-1	.	TGTGCCAGCAGCATGGACACCGGCGGAACTGAAGCTTTCTTT	CASSMDTGGTEAFF
.	TRBV14	TRBJ1-1	.	TGTGCCAGCAGCCAAGAAGGGAACACTGAAGCTTTCTTT	CASSQEGNTEAFF
many	TRBV6-2/TRBV6-3	TRBJ2-2	.	TGTGCCAGCAGTCCAAGCAACACCGGGGAGCTGTTTTTT	CASSPSNTGELFF
few	TRBV24-1	TRBJ1-6	TRBD1	TGTGCCACCAGTGATGGGACAGGGGCACCCCTCCACTTT	CATSDGTGAPLHF
.	TRBV7-2	TRBJ2-7	TRBD2	TGTGCCAGCAGCTTAGGGGCTCATAGCGGGATCAATTACGAGCAGTACTTC	CASSLGAHSGINYEQYF
.	TRBV7-2	TRBJ2-1	TRBD2	TGTGCCAGCACCGAGCGGGGGGGAATCTACAATGAGCAGTTCTTC	CASTERGGIYNEQFF
few	TRBV28	TRBJ2-3	.	TGTGCCAGCAGCCGACCCGGGGGTCCGACAGATACGCAGTATTTT	CASSRPGGPTDTQYF
.	TRBV27	TRBJ2-7	TRBD1	TGTGCCAGCAGTAAGACAGGGGTTAGCTACGAGCAGTACTTC	CASSKTGVSYEQYF
.	TRBV18	TRBJ1-5	.	TGTGCCAGCTCAAACCGGGAGATAGGCAATCAGCCCCAGCATTTT	CASSNREIGNQPQHF
few	TRBV12-3/TRBV12-4	TRBJ1-4	.	TGTGCCAGCGCCCCTGCCGGTGAAAAACTGTTTTTT	CASAPAGEKLFF
.	TRBV14	TRBJ1-1	.	TGTGCCAGCAGCCAATACCAGTTGAACACTGAAGCTTTCTTT	CASSQYQLNTEAFF
.	TRBV12-3/TRBV12-4	TRBJ2-2	TRBD2	TGTGCCAGCAGTTTAGGCGGGGGAACCGGGGAGCTGTTTTTT	CASSLGGGTGELFF
many	TRBV20-1	TRBJ2-1	TRBD2	TGCAGTGCTAGAGATCCTAGCGGGAGATTCGGTGAGCAGTTCTTC	CSARDPSGRFGEQFF
many	TRBV4-2	TRBJ2-3	.	TGTGCCAGCAGCCAAGGCTCATCGCTAGCGAAAGACAATACGCAGTATTTT	CASSQGSSLAKDNTQYF
.	TRBV30	TRBJ2-1	.	TGTGCCTGGAGGGCCAGGGATAATGAGCAGTTCTTC	CAWRARDNEQFF
.	TRBV6-2/TRBV6-3	TRBJ2-3	.	TGTGCCAGCAGTTATAGTGGGAATATCGATACGCAGTATTTT	CASSYSGNIDTQYF
.	TRBV5-6	TRBJ1-5	.	TGTGCCAGCAGCTTCCGAGGGCAGGCATGGAGCAATCAGCCCCAGCATTTT	CASSFRGQAWSNQPQHF
.	TRBV20-1	TRBJ2-3	.	TGCAGTGCCGAGACAGTAGATACGCAGTATTTT	CSAETVDTQYF
many	TRBV27	TRBJ1-5	.	TGTGCCAGCAAACATGGCAATCAGCCCCAGCATTTT	CASKHGNQPQHF
.	TRBV20-1	TRBJ2-7	.	TGCAGTGCCATCCGCCAGGGTATCCACGAGCAGTACTTC	CSAIRQGIHEQYF
few	TRBV12-3/TRBV12-4	TRBJ2-7	.	TGTGCCAGCAGTTTCGGCCACGGATTATACGAGCAGTACTTC	CASSFGHGLYEQYF
many	TRBV11-1	TRBJ2-5	TRBD1	TGTGCCAGCAGCTCCGACAGGGTGGTAGAGACCCAGTACTTC	CASSSDRVVETQYF